The source of this T cell receptor beta chain is a study of T-cell reconstitution after alpha-beta-depleted transplantation in children. Preparation of the TCRbeta library was carried out with unique molecular identifiers. Using its own MiXCR run on the PCR reads, TCRdb lists one record per CDR3 protein. The sample gives around 380,000 distinct CDR3 sequences, 11% of which show up once; approximately 5% is in the top ten. The V and J ends lost 6 bases and 5 bases respectively, with 12 bases between them. The CDR3 length is 13 residues. This clonotype was detected many times. The source was PBMCs from the stem cell graft donor, collected from the stem cell graft. This sequence joins TRBV12-3 or TRBV12-4 and TRBJ2-3; D gene uncertain. The TCR was taken from a human donor who donated a stem cell graft to a child with acute myeloid leukemia. The CDR3 spells CASSRRGRDTQYF. Written as DNA, the CDR3 is TGTGCCAGCAGCCGACGTGGGCGAGATACGCAGTATTTT.